The present entry profiles one T cell receptor beta chain with its context. V shed 3 bases and J shed 7 bases, with 12 bases lying between them. The germline V gene encodes CDR1 SGHAT and CDR2 FQNNGV. This CDR3 has 14 amino acids. RNA transcripts gave rise to amplified TCR beta CDR3 regions. During a first-round RT-PCR of the TCR CDR3, the HTBI primer set was used. TCRdb itself ran the multiplex PCR reads through MiXCR, one entry per CDR3 protein. Here the sample spans approximately 400,000 distinct CDR3 sequences, more than 13% being singletons. The entry originates in a study of T cells in Graves' hyperthyroidism and ophthalmopathy.

The TCR comes from a woman under 40 with Graves' hyperthyroidism. The chain joins TRBV11-2 to TRBJ1-4; unclear D gene. Sequencing used blood. The CDR3 here is CASSFNTAGEKLFF. The CDR3 DNA is TGTGCCAGCAGCTTCAATACGGCAGGTGAAAAACTGTTTTTT.